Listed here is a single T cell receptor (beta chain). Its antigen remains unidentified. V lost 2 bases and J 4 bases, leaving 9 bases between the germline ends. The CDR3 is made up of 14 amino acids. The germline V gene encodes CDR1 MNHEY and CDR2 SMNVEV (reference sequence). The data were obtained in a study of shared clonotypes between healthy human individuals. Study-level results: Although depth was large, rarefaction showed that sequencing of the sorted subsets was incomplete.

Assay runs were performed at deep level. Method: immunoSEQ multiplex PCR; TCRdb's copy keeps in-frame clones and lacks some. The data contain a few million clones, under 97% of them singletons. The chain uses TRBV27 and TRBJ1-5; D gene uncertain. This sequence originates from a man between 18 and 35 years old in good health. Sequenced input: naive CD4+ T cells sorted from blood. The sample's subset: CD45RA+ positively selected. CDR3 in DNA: TGTGCCAGCAGTTTAAAAGTGAAGAATCAGCCCCAGCATTTT. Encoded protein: CASSLKVKNQPQHF.